The clone carrying this T cell receptor (beta chain) was counted many times. Its antigen is still unknown. This record comes from a study of T cell repertoires in cytomegalovirus infection. On the study more broadly: Indications came from public TCR beta signatures; they pointed to CMV infection and to a matching HLA type. General observations from the study: Clonotypes of TCR beta that were HLA-C-restricted and CMV-specific dominated the ex vivo response. Summed frequency of shared TCR beta families picked out CMV carriers who also had the relevant HLA.

The CDR3 totals 15 residues. Germline loops: CDR1 MNHNY, CDR2 SVGAGI (reference sequence). The V gene end was trimmed by 6 bases and the J gene end by 4 bases; junction bases not matched to a gene: 11. TCRdb re-called the reads with MiXCR, one entry per CDR3 protein. This table holds tens of thousands of distinct CDR3 sequences, 25% to 40% found once. This TCR derives from a human donor in good health (CMV status not recorded). Some clones in this sample may be carry-over from other donors' samples. The rearrangement links TRBV6-6 to TRBJ1-2; 7 bases fit TRBD1. Source material: PBMCs, sequenced either directly or after in vitro stimulation (not recorded which). CDR3 protein: CASSGTAAMSYGYTF. The DNA of the CDR3 is TGTGCCAGCAGCGGGACAGCCGCTATGAGCTATGGCTACACCTTC.